These T cell receptor beta chains were read from a single sample in a study of cytomegalovirus exposure and HLA in healthy donors. Sequencing was performed with immunoSEQ multiplex PCR; in TCRdb, only in-frame clones are kept and a portion is missing. The sample includes 140,000 or so clones, 78% seen only once; the top ten take about 3.2%. Material for sequencing was PBMCs. These receptors originate from a female donor in good health and CMV-seronegative. CDR3s include the opening cysteine and the closing phenylalanine or tryptophan. The order of the fields is V gene, clone size, J gene, D gene, CDR3 DNA, CDR3 protein. D genes are given only for firm matches. Not every row has a clone size; where given, it reads once, few, many or a size class.

TRBV7-2,.,TRBJ1-2,TRBD1,TGTGCCAGCACTCCTAAAACAGGGGGGCCTGCCTACCCCTTC,CASTPKTGGPAYPF
TRBV5-4,.,TRBJ2-3,.,TGCCACTCAAAGCTCACAGATACGCAGTATTTT,CHSKLTDTQYF
TRBV30,.,TRBJ2-7,TRBD1,TGTGCCTGGAGTGTAGGGACAGGCCGTTACGAGCAGTACTTC,CAWSVGTGRYEQYF
TRBV6-1,once,TRBJ1-3,.,TGTGCCAGCAGTGCCCAACTTTTTGATGCTGGAAACACCATATATTTT,CASSAQLFDAGNTIYF
TRBV5-1,.,TRBJ1-3,TRBD1,TGCGCCAGCAGCTCACCATTTGACAGGGAGAACACCATATATTTT,CASSSPFDRENTIYF
TRBV28,.,TRBJ1-1,.,TGTGCCAGCAGTTTGGCAGGGCAGGGAAACACTGAAGCTTTCTTT,CASSLAGQGNTEAFF
TRBV4-1,.,TRBJ2-7,.,TGCGCCAGCAGCCTTCCCGAGGCGGGGAGCTCCTACGAGCAGTACTTC,CASSLPEAGSSYEQYF
TRBV29-1,.,TRBJ1-5,TRBD1,TGCAGCGTCAGTACAGGGGGCGCCGGCAATCAGCCCCAGCATTTT,CSVSTGGAGNQPQHF
TRBV29-1,.,TRBJ1-2,.,TGCAGCGTCGGAGGGTTCGGGCAACGCGGCTACCCCTTC,CSVGGFGQRGYPF
TRBV7-8,.,TRBJ1-1,.,TGTGCCAGCAGCCCCAGACCGGAGATGAACACTGAAGCTTTCTTT,CASSPRPEMNTEAFF
TRBV5-4,few,TRBJ1-1,.,TGTGCCAGCAGCTTAGGACAGCCTGGCGGTGGGAACACTGAAGCTTTCTTT,CASSLGQPGGGNTEAFF
TRBV30,.,TRBJ1-4,.,TGTGCCTGGAGTCCCCGACAGCTTAACCCCAATGAAAAACTGTTTTTT,CAWSPRQLNPNEKLFF
TRBV7-2,.,TRBJ2-7,.,TGTGCCAGCAGCGGGGATCTAGCTTCCTACGAGCAGTACTTC,CASSGDLASYEQYF
TRBV4-3,few,TRBJ1-1,.,TGCGCCAGCAGCCAAGGGGCAAGCGGAAGATGGGGCACTGAAGCTTTCTTT,CASSQGASGRWGTEAFF
TRBV29-1,.,TRBJ2-7,TRBD1,TGCAGCGTTTGGCAGGGGGAAGGATACGAGCAGTACTTC,CSVWQGEGYEQYF
TRBV7-8,.,TRBJ2-5,.,TGTGCCAGCAGCCCCCTAGACGGACAAGAGACCCAGTACTTC,CASSPLDGQETQYF
TRBV27,.,TRBJ2-7,TRBD1,TGTGCCAGCAGTGCGATCGGGACAGGGAGTGACTACGAGCAGTACTTC,CASSAIGTGSDYEQYF
TRBV28,.,TRBJ2-1,TRBD2,TGTGCCAGCAGTTTCCAACTAGCGGGGGCCTACAATGAGCAGTTCTTC,CASSFQLAGAYNEQFF
TRBV6-5,.,TRBJ1-1,TRBD1,TGTGCCAGCAGTTACTTGGGGGTAACAGGGGGCTCTGAAGCTTTCTTT,CASSYLGVTGGSEAFF
TRBV5-6,once,TRBJ2-3,TRBD1,TGTGCCAGCACCAAGGGGGCTAGCACAGATACGCAGTATTTT,CASTKGASTDTQYF
TRBV30,few,TRBJ1-5,.,TGTGCCTGGAGTGCGAGGTACAATCAGCCCCAGCATTTT,CAWSARYNQPQHF
TRBV9,.,TRBJ2-3,TRBD1,TGTGCCAGCAGCGTAGGGACAGGGAGGCGTACGCAGTATTTT,CASSVGTGRRTQYF